The clone carrying this TCR beta chain has just one count. The sample originates from a study of blood T cell repertoires in COVID-19. CDR1 is SEHNR and CDR2 is FQNEAQ in the germline V gene (reference sequence). The CDR3 runs 17 residues. Deletions cut 4 bases from V and 7 bases from J, with 25 bases between. Libraries were prepared by immunoSEQ multiplex PCR; TCRdb keeps only in-frame clonotypes and omits some of them. The sample lists roughly 150,000 clones, 87% occurring once. Those enrolled in Seattle joined during active infection and were followed longitudinally afterward. This clonotype was sampled from an older woman with COVID-19, enrolled during active disease. The rearrangement links TRBV7-9 to TRBJ1-2, with D maybe TRBD1 (5 bases). Sequencing input: peripheral blood. CDR3 nucleotides: TGTGCCAGCAGCTCGGCCACAGGAATTGGGTGGTGGCTTGGCTACACCTTC. This gives the protein CASSSATGIGWWLGYTF.